A single sample is the source of the 18 T cell receptor beta chains below, sequenced in a study of glioma-infiltrating T cells. The iRepertoire nested amplicon-rescue multiplex PCR amplified TCR alpha and beta CDR3s from RNA. TCRdb independently ran MiXCR on the multiplex PCR reads; one entry per CDR3 protein. The sample shows around 43,000 distinct CDR3 sequences, approximately 20% of them seen only once. The sequenced sample consisted of glioma tissue, nonneoplastic brain tissue, or PBMCs (not recorded which). These receptors were obtained from a human donor with low-grade glioma or glioblastoma, undergoing nonglioma brain surgery, or in good health (not recorded which).

In its sample, this clonotype was seen many times. The rearrangement links TRBV7-6 to TRBJ1-5, with D hard to call. CDR3 size: 13 residues. V dropped 1 base and J dropped 7 bases, with 8 bases sitting between them. Germline V lookup: CDR1 SGHVS, CDR2 FNYEAQ. For the CDR3, the DNA is TGTGCCAGCAGCTTAGGAGAACTGCAGCCCCAGCATTTT. The encoded protein is CASSLGELQPQHF. Full variable domain (outside the CDR3, taken from reference TRBV7-6 and TRBJ1-5): GAGVSQSPRYKVTKRGQDVALRCDPISGHVSLYWYRQALGQGPEFLTYFNYEAQQDKSGLPNDRFSAERPEGSISTLTIQRTEQRDSAMYRCASSLGELQPQHFGDGTRLSIL.

In its sample, this clonotype is medium-sized. This chain links TRBV20-1 with TRBJ2-1; the D call may be TRBD1 or TRBD2 (6 bases each). This CDR3 spans 14 amino acids. Between the trimmed V and J ends, which lost 5 bases and 10 bases, there was a span of 21 bases. The V gene's germline CDR1 is DFQATT and CDR2 SNEGSKA (reference sequence). CDR3 amino acids: CSAGAIGGLGEQFF. CDR3 bases: TGCAGTGCTGGGGCGATAGGGGGGCTGGGAGAGCAGTTCTTC.

Judged by abundance, this clonotype is medium-sized. The V call is TRBV28, the J call TRBJ1-1; D gene ambiguous. Germline lookup yields CDR1 MDHEN and CDR2 SYDVKM. The CDR3 has 15 residues. V was shortened by 2 bases and J by 2 bases, with 12 bases between the two germline ends. CDR3: CASSLGSRFNTEAFF. CDR3 sequence (DNA): TGTGCCAGCAGTTTAGGGTCACGCTTTAACACTGAAGCTTTCTTT.

This clonotype was counted many times. The genes are TRBV7-2 and TRBJ2-7; D unresolved. Germline CDR1 SGHTA, CDR2 FQGNSA. This CDR3 is 13 amino acids long. Deletions cut 5 bases from V and 5 bases from J, with 13 bases between. CDR3 protein: CASSPPYGHEQYF. In DNA form, the CDR3 reads TGTGCCAGCAGCCCCCCTTATGGCCACGAGCAGTACTTC. Full variable domain (rest looked up from reference TRBV7-2 and TRBJ2-7): GAGVSQSPSNKVTEKGKDVELRCDPISGHTALYWYRQSLGQGLEFLIYFQGNSAPDKSGLPSDRFSAERTGGSVSTLTIQRTQQEDSAVYLCASSPPYGHEQYFGPGTRLTVT.

Remarks on this clonotype: A much larger clone differs from this one at a single base, so this may be a read error. This chain links TRBV10-2 with TRBJ2-1; a weak D match, TRBD1 (5 bases). The CDR3 extends over 12 amino acids. The germline CDR1 and CDR2 sequences are WSHSY and SAAADI. Trimming shortened V by 7 bases and J by 12 bases, and 16 bases separated the two germline ends. CDR3 nucleotide sequence: TGCGCCAGCATGGACGGAGCGACAGTGCAGTTCTTC. It encodes CASMDGATVQFF.

This clonotype was found a few times. This chain connects TRBV13 to TRBJ2-7, with 7 bases lining up with TRBD2. V dropped 5 bases and J dropped 8; count of bases not matched to a gene: 18. This CDR3 is built from 16 residues. The germline gives CDR1 PRHDT, CDR2 FYEKMQ (reference sequence). This CDR3 is CASSPSGASGLGKQYF. The CDR3 DNA reads as TGTGCCAGCAGCCCCAGCGGCGCTAGCGGCCTGGGGAAGCAGTACTTC. Drawing the rest from reference TRBV13 and TRBJ2-7, the complete variable domain is AAGVIQSPRHLIKEKRETATLKCYPIPRHDTVYWYQQGPGQDPQFLISFYEKMQSDKGSIPDRFSAQQFSDYHSELNMSSLELGDSALYFCASSPSGASGLGKQYFGPGTRLTVT.

The CDR3 is CASSLALRGSSYNEQFF. CDR3 nucleotide sequence: TGTGCCAGCAGTTTGGCCCTGCGGGGTAGCTCCTACAATGAGCAGTTCTTC. V gene TRBV12-3 or TRBV12-4 combines with J gene TRBJ2-1; D is possibly TRBD2 (6 bases). The CDR3 extends over 17 amino acids. The V gene lost 3 bases and the J gene lost 0 bases, with 15 bases spanning the gap.

This clonotype was seen once. Since a much larger clone is just one base distant, this may be a read error. This rearrangement joins TRBV3-1 to TRBJ2-1, with D possibly called TRBD1 or TRBD2 (5 bases each). This CDR3 is 16 amino acids long. Germline CDR1 LGHDT, CDR2 YNNKEL (reference sequence). The CDR3 DNA is TGTGCCGGCAGCCCTACTGAGGGGAGCTCCTACAATGAGCAGTTCTTC. Translated, it gives CAGSPTEGSSYNEQFF.

V and J are TRBV5-6 and TRBJ2-7; 8 bases are shared with TRBD1. V lost 5 bases to trimming and J lost 2 bases; unmatched junction nucleotides: 12. This CDR3 is built from 16 residues. Germline CDR1 and CDR2: SGHDT and YYEEEE. The CDR3 region is CASSNTGGLRAYEQYF. The CDR3 nucleotides are TGTGCCAGCAGTAACACAGGGGGTCTACGGGCCTACGAGCAGTACTTC.

At least ten counts were recorded for this clonotype. As DNA, the CDR3 is TGTGCCAGCAGTTACTCTAGCGCGCGCACAGATACGCAGTATTTT. Its translation is CASSYSSARTDTQYF. V usage is TRBV14 and J usage is TRBJ2-3; possibly TRBD2 for D (6 bases). This CDR3 region has 15 residues. Per the germline V gene, CDR1 is SGHDN and CDR2 is FVKESK. V was pared by 6 bases and J by 1 base, with 14 bases between.

This clonotype was recorded at least ten times. The CDR3 region is CASSPSGPLMNTEAFF. The CDR3 bases are TGTGCCAGTAGCCCTTCGGGGCCTCTTATGAACACTGAAGCTTTCTTT. The V call is TRBV19, the J call TRBJ1-1; TRBD1 might be the D (5 bases). Per the germline V gene, CDR1 is LNHDA and CDR2 is SQIVND (reference sequence). V lost 6 bases to trimming and J lost 0 bases, with 17 bases between them. CDR3 length equals 16 residues.

The chain recombines TRBV12-3 or TRBV12-4 with TRBJ2-3, with a tentative D call TRBD2 (6 bases). The V end was cut by 7 bases, the J end by 6 bases, with 20 bases between. The CDR3 extends over 15 amino acids. DNA for the CDR3: TGTGCCAGCACCCAAGGGGAGGTACCTTCCGATACGCAGTATTTT. Its protein is CASTQGEVPSDTQYF.

Concerning this clonotype itself: The junction and the germline gene differ at one end; a read error may be behind it. The gene calls are TRBV11-2 and TRBJ2-1; unclear D gene. The length of the CDR3 is 13 residues. CDR1 is SGHAT, CDR2 FQNNGV, per germline. The CDR3 nucleotides are TGTGCCAGCAGCGGTGGGCCATCCAATGGGCAGTTCTTC. Its protein is CASSGGPSNGQFF.

The chain has TRBV19 and TRBJ1-1; possible D gene TRBD1, 6 bases. Trimming cost V 9 bases and J 1 base, with 24 bases left between them. The CDR3 consists of 17 residues. Germline V lookup: CDR1 LNHDA, CDR2 SQIVND (reference sequence). This chain's CDR3 is CASRPRGHGAPNTEAFF. For the CDR3, the DNA is TGTGCCAGCAGACCTAGGGGACATGGGGCTCCGAACACTGAAGCTTTCTTT. Supplemented by reference TRBV19 and TRBJ1-1, the full variable domain reads DGGITQSPKYLFRKEGQNVTLSCEQNLNHDAMYWYRQDPGQGLRLIYYSQIVNDFQKGDIAEGYSVSREKKESFPLTVTSAQKNPTAFYLCASRPRGHGAPNTEAFFGQGTRLTVV.

About this clonotype: A read error may explain this, as a much larger clone is one base away. The chain links TRBV5-4 to TRBJ1-2, with D possibly being TRBD1 (5 bases). Per germline, CDR1 SGHNT and CDR2 YYREEE (reference sequence). This CDR3 spans 15 amino acids. The CDR3 region has the DNA TGTGCCAGCAGCTTGAAAGGGGAGATCGGCTATGGCCACACCTTC. This sequence encodes CASSLKGEIGYGHTF.

This clonotype was seen ten or more times. This sequence joins TRBV20-1 and TRBJ2-3; D might be TRBD1 or TRBD2, each matching 5 bases. V shed 3 bases and J shed 0 bases, with 19 bases lying between them. CDR3 size: 17 residues. Per the germline V gene, CDR1 is DFQATT and CDR2 is SNEGSKA (reference sequence). CDR3 DNA sequence: TGCAGTGCTAGCGGGGCCTCGGCGGACCCCAGCACAGATACGCAGTATTTT. Translating it yields CSASGASADPSTDTQYF.

This clonotype was seen repeatedly, ten times or more. V and J are TRBV10-3 and TRBJ2-7, with 7 bases matching TRBD1. The CDR3 runs to 13 residues. After removal of 9 bases from V and 6 bases from J, the junction contained 11 bases not matched to a gene. Germline V lookup: CDR1 ENHRY, CDR2 SYGVKD. The CDR3 spells CAIGRDRVGEQYV. CDR3 sequence (DNA): TGTGCCATTGGCCGAGACAGGGTAGGCGAGCAGTACGTC.

For this clonotype: The final CDR3 position lacks the conserved phenylalanine or tryptophan, pointing to a likely read error. V gene TRBV27 combines with J gene TRBJ1-1, with no clear D. The germline V gene encodes CDR1 MNHEY and CDR2 SMNVEV (reference sequence). CDR3 size: 15 residues. The CDR3 nucleotides are TGTGCCAGCAGTTTATCCTTAGACCTGAACACTGGAGCTTTCCTT. As protein: CASSLSLDLNTGAFL.